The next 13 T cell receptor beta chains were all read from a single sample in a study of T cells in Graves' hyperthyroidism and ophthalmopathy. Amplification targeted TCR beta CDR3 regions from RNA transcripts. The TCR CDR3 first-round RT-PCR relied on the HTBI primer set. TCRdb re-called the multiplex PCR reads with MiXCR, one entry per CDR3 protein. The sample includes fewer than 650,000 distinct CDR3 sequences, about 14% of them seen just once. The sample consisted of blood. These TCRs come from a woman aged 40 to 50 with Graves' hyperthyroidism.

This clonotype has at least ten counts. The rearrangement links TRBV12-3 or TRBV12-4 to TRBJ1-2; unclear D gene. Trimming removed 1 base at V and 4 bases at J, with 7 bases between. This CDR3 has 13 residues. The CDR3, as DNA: TGTGCCAGCAGTTTAGAACACCTCTATGGCTACACCTTC. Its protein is CASSLEHLYGYTF.

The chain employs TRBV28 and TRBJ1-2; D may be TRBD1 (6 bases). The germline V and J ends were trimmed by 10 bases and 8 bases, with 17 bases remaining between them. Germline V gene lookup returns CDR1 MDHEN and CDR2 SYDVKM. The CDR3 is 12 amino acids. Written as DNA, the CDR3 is TGTGCCATTCTCCCTACAGGGTACGGCTACACCTTC. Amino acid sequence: CAILPTGYGYTF.

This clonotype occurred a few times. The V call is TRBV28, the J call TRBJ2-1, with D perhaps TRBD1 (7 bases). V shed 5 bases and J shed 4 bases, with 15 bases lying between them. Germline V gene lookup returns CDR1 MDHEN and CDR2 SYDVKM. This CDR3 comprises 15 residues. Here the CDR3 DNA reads TGTGCCAGCAGTCCGCGGGACAGTGATTACAATGAGCAGTTCTTC. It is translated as CASSPRDSDYNEQFF.

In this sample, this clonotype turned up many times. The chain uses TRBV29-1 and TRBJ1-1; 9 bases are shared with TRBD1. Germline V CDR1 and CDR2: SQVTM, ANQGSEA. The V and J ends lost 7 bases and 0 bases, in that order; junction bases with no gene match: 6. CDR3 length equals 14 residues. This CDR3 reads CSGEGQGMNTEAFF. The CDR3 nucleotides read TGCAGCGGTGAGGGACAGGGCATGAACACTGAAGCTTTCTTT.

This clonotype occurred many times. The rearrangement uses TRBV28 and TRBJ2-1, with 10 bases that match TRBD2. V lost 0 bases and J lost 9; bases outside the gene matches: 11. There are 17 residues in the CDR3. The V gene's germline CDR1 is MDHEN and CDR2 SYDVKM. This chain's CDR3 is CASSLWGSAGGPGEQFF. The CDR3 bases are TGTGCCAGCAGTTTATGGGGGTCAGCGGGAGGGCCTGGTGAGCAGTTCTTC. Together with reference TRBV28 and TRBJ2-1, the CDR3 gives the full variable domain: DVKVTQSSRYLVKRTGEKVFLECVQDMDHENMFWYRQDPGLGLRLIYFSYDVKMKEKGDIPEGYSVSREKKERFSLILESASTNQTSMYLCASSLWGSAGGPGEQFFGPGTRLTVL.

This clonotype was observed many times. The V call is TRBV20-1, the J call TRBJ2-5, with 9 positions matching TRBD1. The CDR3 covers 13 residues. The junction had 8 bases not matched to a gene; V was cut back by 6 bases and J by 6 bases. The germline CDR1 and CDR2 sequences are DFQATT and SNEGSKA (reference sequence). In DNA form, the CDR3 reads TGCAGTGCAAGGGGACAGGGTAAAAAGACCCAGTACTTC. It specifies CSARGQGKKTQYF.

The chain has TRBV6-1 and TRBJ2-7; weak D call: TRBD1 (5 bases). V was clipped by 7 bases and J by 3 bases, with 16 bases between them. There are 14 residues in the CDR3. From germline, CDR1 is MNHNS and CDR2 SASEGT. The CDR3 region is CASNQGGRSYEQYF. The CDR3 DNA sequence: TGTGCCAGCAATCAGGGTGGACGTAGCTACGAGCAGTACTTC.

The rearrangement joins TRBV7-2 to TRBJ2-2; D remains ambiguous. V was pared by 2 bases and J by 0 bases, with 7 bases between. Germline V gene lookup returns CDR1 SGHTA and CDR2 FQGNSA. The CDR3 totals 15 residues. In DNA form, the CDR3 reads TGTGCCAGCAGCTTACCCCTATCGAACACCGGGGAGCTGTTTTTT. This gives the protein CASSLPLSNTGELFF.

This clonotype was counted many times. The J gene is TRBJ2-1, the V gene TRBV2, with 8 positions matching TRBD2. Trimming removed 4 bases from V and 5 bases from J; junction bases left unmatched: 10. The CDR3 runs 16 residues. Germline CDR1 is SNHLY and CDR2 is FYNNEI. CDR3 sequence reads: CASSVHTSGPDNEQFF. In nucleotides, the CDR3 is TGTGCCAGCAGTGTTCACACTAGCGGACCTGACAATGAGCAGTTCTTC.

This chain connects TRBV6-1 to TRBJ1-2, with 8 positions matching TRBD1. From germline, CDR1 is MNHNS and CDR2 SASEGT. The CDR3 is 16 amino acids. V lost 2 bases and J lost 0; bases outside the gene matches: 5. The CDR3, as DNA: TGTGCCAGCAGTGAACAGGGGGCCTCCTCTAACTATGGCTACACCTTC. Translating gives CASSEQGASSNYGYTF.

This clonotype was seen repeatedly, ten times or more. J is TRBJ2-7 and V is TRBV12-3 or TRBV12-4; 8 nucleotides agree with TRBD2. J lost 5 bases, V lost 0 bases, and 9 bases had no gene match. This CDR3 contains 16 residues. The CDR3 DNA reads TGTGCCAGCAGTTTAGCGGGAAGCGGGAGTTCCCACGAGCAGTACTTC. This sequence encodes CASSLAGSGSSHEQYF.

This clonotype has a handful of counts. CDR3: CASSSAGSNQPQHF. The CDR3 bases are TGTGCCAGTAGTTCGGCCGGTTCCAATCAGCCCCAGCATTTT. The J gene is TRBJ1-5, the V gene TRBV19; no firm D call. V gave up 5 bases and J gave up 3 bases, with 11 bases separating them. Germline CDR1 is LNHDA and CDR2 is SQIVND (reference sequence). The CDR3 consists of 14 residues.

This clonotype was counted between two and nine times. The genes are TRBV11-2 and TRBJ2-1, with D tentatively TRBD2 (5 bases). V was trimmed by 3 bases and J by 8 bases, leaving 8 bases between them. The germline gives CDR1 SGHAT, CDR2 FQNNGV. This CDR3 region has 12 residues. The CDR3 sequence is CASSFGSDEQFF. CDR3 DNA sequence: TGTGCCAGCAGCTTTGGTAGCGATGAGCAGTTCTTC.